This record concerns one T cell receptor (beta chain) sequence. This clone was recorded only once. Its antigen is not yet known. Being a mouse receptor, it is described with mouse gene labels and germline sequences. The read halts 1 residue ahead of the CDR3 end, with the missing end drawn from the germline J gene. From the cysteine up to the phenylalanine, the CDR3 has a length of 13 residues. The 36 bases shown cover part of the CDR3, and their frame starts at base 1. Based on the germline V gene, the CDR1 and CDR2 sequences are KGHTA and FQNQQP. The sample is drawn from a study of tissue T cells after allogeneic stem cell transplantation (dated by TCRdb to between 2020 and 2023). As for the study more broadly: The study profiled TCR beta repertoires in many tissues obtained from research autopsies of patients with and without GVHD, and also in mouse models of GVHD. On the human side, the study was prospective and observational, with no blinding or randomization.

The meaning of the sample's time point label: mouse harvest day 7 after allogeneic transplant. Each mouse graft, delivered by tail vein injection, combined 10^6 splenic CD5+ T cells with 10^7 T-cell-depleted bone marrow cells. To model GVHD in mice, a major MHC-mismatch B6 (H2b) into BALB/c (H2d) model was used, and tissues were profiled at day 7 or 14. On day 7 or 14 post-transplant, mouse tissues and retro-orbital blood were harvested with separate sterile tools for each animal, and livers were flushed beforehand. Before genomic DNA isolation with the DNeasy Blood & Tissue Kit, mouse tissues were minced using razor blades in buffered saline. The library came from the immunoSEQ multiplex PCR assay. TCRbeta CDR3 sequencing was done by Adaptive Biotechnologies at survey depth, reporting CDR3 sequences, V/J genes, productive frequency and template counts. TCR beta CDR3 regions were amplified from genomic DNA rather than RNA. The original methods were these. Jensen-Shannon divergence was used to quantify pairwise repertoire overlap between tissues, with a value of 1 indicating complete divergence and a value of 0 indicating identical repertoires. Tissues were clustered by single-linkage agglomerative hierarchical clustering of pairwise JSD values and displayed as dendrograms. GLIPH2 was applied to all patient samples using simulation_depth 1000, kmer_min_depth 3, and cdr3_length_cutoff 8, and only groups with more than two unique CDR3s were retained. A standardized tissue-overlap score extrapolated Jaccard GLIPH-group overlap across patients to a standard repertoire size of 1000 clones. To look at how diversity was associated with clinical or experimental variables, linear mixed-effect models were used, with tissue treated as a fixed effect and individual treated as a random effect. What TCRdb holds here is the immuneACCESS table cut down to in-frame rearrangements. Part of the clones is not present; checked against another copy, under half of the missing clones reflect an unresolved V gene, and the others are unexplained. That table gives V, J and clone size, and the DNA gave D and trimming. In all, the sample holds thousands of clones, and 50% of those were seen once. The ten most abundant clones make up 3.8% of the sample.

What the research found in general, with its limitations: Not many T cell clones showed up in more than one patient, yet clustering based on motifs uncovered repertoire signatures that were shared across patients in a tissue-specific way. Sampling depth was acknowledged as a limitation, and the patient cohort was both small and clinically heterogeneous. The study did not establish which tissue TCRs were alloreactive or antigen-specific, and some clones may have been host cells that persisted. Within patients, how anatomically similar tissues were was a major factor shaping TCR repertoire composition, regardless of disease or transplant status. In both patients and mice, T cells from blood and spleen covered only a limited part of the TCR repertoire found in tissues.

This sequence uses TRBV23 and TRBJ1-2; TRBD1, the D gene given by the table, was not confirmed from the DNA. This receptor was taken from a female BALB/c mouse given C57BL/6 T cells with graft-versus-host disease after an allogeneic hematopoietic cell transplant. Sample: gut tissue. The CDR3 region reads CSSSWTGHSDYTF. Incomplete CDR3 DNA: TGCTCCAGCAGCTGGACAGGGCACTCCGACTACACC.